This entry lists 2 T cell receptor beta chains sequenced from one sample in a study of blood T cell repertoires in COVID-19. Clones were sequenced by immunoSEQ multiplex PCR, and TCRdb holds only the in-frame ones, with some missing. The sample lists roughly 120,000 clones, around 81% seen once, with roughly 4% in the top ten. Sequencing was performed on peripheral blood. The origin of the receptors is a human donor in a cohort sampled during active or convalescent COVID-19.

The rearrangement links TRBV6-6 to TRBJ1-5; 10 nucleotides agree with TRBD1. J gave up 6 bases and V 3 bases, and 8 bases lay outside the gene matches. This CDR3 contains 16 residues. Germline-derived CDR1 and CDR2 are MNHNY and SVGAGI (reference sequence). The CDR3 sequence is CASSYKTGGSGQPQHF. The CDR3 DNA reads as TGTGCCAGCAGTTATAAGACAGGGGGCTCTGGTCAGCCCCAGCATTTT.

The chain couples TRBV29-1 to TRBJ1-5; TRBD1 agrees at 11 bases. V shed 4 bases, J shed 4 bases, and the junction held 0 bases outside the gene matches. Germline values: CDR1 SQVTM, CDR2 ANQGSEA. The CDR3 extends over 13 amino acids. The CDR3 here is CSVGDRGNQPQHF. The CDR3 DNA reads as TGCAGCGTTGGGGACAGGGGGAATCAGCCCCAGCATTTT.